A selection of T cell receptor beta chains follows, all from one sample in a study of T cell changes during pregnancy in multiple sclerosis. Assay used: immunoSEQ multiplex PCR; TCRdb lists only in-frame clones, some missing. This table holds under 65,000 clones, about 94% found once. The starting material was CD8+ T cells from peripheral blood mononuclear cells, obtained after pregnancy. The receptors were gathered from a female donor with multiple sclerosis, enrolled in a pregnancy study. The CDR3 runs from the conserved cysteine through the conserved F or W. Each record gives: D gene, clone size, J gene, V gene, CDR3 protein, CDR3 DNA. A D gene is named only where the DNA matches it firmly. Some rows mark clone size as missing; the rest say once, few, many or name a class of expanded clone.

- | - | TRBJ2-7 | TRBV27 | CASSPRAGGYEQYF | TGTGCCAGCAGTCCCCGGGCAGGGGGGTACGAGCAGTACTTC
- | - | TRBJ2-5 | TRBV5-1 | CASSPRYRDQETQYF | TGCGCCAGCAGCCCACGATACAGGGACCAAGAGACCCAGTACTTC
- | - | TRBJ2-3 | TRBV5-1 | CASSPRQSSTDTQYF | TGCGCCAGCAGCCCCAGGCAGTCTAGCACAGATACGCAGTATTTT
TRBD2 | - | TRBJ2-1 | TRBV25-1 | CASSELTSGVYNEQFF | TGTGCCAGCAGTGAATTGACTAGCGGGGTATACAATGAGCAGTTCTTC
- | - | TRBJ2-6 | TRBV5-4 | CASSPGVSGANVLTF | TGTGCCAGCAGCCCGGGGGTGTCTGGGGCCAACGTCCTGACTTTC
TRBD1 | - | TRBJ1-2 | TRBV7-9 | CASSLFTGGNYGYTF | TGTGCCAGCAGCTTATTTACAGGGGGGAACTATGGCTACACCTTC
- | - | TRBJ1-2 | TRBV5-6 | CASRNQIVYGYTF | TGTGCCAGCAGAAACCAGATTGTCTATGGCTACACCTTC
- | - | TRBJ2-1 | TRBV5-6 | CASSLTGSVHEQFF | TGTGCCAGCAGCTTGACAGGGTCCGTGCATGAGCAGTTCTTC
TRBD2 | - | TRBJ2-7 | TRBV27 | CASSLTSGYEQYF | TGTGCCAGCAGTTTAACTAGCGGGTACGAGCAGTACTTC
- | - | TRBJ1-2 | TRBV28 | CASGQRTYGYTF | TGTGCCAGCGGACAGAGGACCTATGGCTACACCTTC
- | - | TRBJ1-1 | TRBV5-1 | CASSEMNTEAFF | TGCGCCAGCAGCGAGATGAACACTGAAGCTTTCTTT
TRBD1 | - | TRBJ1-4 | TRBV7-8 | CASSFWTGDEKLFF | TGTGCCAGCAGCTTTTGGACAGGGGATGAAAAACTGTTTTTT
TRBD2 | - | TRBJ2-2 | TRBV7-7 | CASSLRTSGPNTGELFF | TGTGCCAGCAGCTTAAGAACTAGCGGACCGAACACCGGGGAGCTGTTTTTT
- | - | TRBJ2-7 | TRBV7-2 | CASSPGVLYEQYF | TGTGCCAGCAGCCCAGGGGTTCTCTACGAGCAGTACTTC
- | - | TRBJ1-2 | TRBV7-9 | CASSLGEGSPSYGYTF | TGTGCCAGCAGCTTGGGGGAGGGTAGTCCTTCCTATGGCTACACCTTC
- | - | TRBJ2-7 | TRBV6-1 | CASSEPAGTGPSEQYF | TGTGCCAGCAGTGAACCTGCTGGGACTGGGCCTTCCGAGCAGTACTTC
TRBD1 | - | TRBJ2-7 | TRBV12-5 | CASGFSLTGEYSYEQYF | TGTGCTAGTGGTTTCAGTCTCACAGGGGAGTATTCCTACGAGCAGTACTTC
TRBD2 | - | TRBJ2-2 | TRBV7-8 | CASSLLREFRTGELFF | TGTGCCAGCAGCTTATTGCGGGAGTTTCGCACCGGGGAGCTGTTTTTT
TRBD1 | - | TRBJ1-5 | TRBV27 | CASSLGTVNQPQHF | TGTGCCAGCAGTCTAGGGACAGTTAATCAGCCCCAGCATTTT
TRBD1 | - | TRBJ2-1 | TRBV7-8 | CASSPDRGQSATYNEQFF | TGTGCCAGCAGCCCAGACAGGGGGCAGAGCGCCACCTACAATGAGCAGTTCTTC
TRBD2 | - | TRBJ2-1 | TRBV5-6 | CASSPSGTSGSGEQFF | TGTGCCAGCAGCCCCAGTGGGACTAGCGGGAGTGGAGAGCAGTTCTTC
- | - | TRBJ2-2 | TRBV2 | CASTTFSDSGELFF | TGTGCCAGTACGACTTTCTCGGACTCCGGGGAGCTGTTTTTT
TRBD1 | - | TRBJ2-7 | TRBV29-1 | CSVEFRDRGIYEQYF | TGCAGCGTTGAGTTCCGGGACAGGGGTATCTACGAGCAGTACTTC
- | - | TRBJ2-5 | TRBV19 | CASSIAMWARETQYF | TGTGCCAGTAGTATCGCTATGTGGGCCAGGGAGACCCAGTACTTC
- | - | TRBJ2-5 | TRBV7-2 | CASSFDTNQETQYF | TGTGCCAGCAGCTTTGACACAAACCAAGAGACCCAGTACTTC
TRBD1 | - | TRBJ2-7 | TRBV5-1 | CASSLGVDRVEYF | TGCGCCAGCAGCTTGGGGGTGGACAGGGTGGAGTACTTC
TRBD2 | - | TRBJ2-2 | TRBV7-8 | CASSAGLAGGTGELFF | TGTGCCAGCAGCGCGGGACTAGCGGGAGGTACCGGGGAGCTGTTTTTT
- | - | TRBJ1-1 | TRBV10-2 | CASSESRGATEAFF | TGCGCCAGCAGTGAGTCTCGGGGGGCTACTGAAGCTTTCTTT
TRBD2 | - | TRBJ2-1 | TRBV19 | CASSIAPGLSYNEQFF | TGTGCCAGTAGTATAGCCCCGGGACTATCCTACAATGAGCAGTTCTTC
TRBD1 | - | TRBJ2-3 | TRBV28 | CASSLQLGTGSYSGPTDTQYF | TGTGCCAGCAGTTTGCAACTCGGGACAGGGAGCTACTCGGGGCCCACAGATACGCAGTATTTT
- | few | TRBJ1-2 | TRBV9 | CASSAYYGYTF | TGTGCCAGCAGCGCCTACTATGGCTACACCTTC
TRBD2 | - | TRBJ2-3 | TRBV11-1 | CASSFQRGGGDTQYF | TGTGCCAGCAGCTTCCAGCGGGGGGGTGGAGATACGCAGTATTTT
TRBD2 | - | TRBJ2-1 | TRBV27 | CASSLTSGSSPYNEQFF | TGTGCCAGCAGCCTAACTAGCGGAAGCAGTCCCTACAATGAGCAGTTCTTC
TRBD2 | - | TRBJ2-7 | TRBV11-2 | CASSYTSGYEQYF | TGTGCCAGCAGTTATACTAGCGGGTACGAGCAGTACTTC
TRBD1 | - | TRBJ1-3 | TRBV27 | CASSLAAQGAFPGNTIYF | TGTGCCAGCAGTTTAGCGGCACAGGGGGCGTTCCCTGGAAACACCATATATTTT
- | - | TRBJ2-1 | TRBV19 | CASSDSTLTGQFF | TGTGCCAGTAGTGATTCGACTCTGACGGGGCAGTTCTTC
- | - | TRBJ2-1 | TRBV2 | CASSDPRQSSYNEQFF | TGTGCCAGCAGTGACCCCCGACAGAGCTCCTACAATGAGCAGTTCTTC
- | - | TRBJ2-2 | TRBV4-1 | CASTGHGTGELFF | TGCGCCAGCACCGGACACGGGACCGGGGAGCTGTTTTTT
TRBD2 | - | TRBJ2-1 | TRBV27 | CASSLSSTSWVEQFF | TGTGCCAGCAGTTTATCCTCGACTAGCTGGGTTGAGCAGTTCTTC
- | - | TRBJ1-5 | TRBV19 | CASSILQGSNQPQHF | TGTGCCAGTAGTATTCTGCAGGGTAGCAATCAGCCCCAGCATTTT